Reported below is one TCR beta chain. Its cognate antigen is unknown. Unique molecular identifiers were attached to individual cDNA molecules during library preparation. Per the authors' pipeline: The number of TCRs in each sample had a median of about 96,000 and spanned about 23,224 to 690,600. TCRdb analysed the RACE reads with MiXCR anew, one entry per CDR3 protein. Clone size and V and J calls follow TCRdb, not the original study. Among fewer than 85,000 distinct CDR3 sequences listed, over 8.5% were seen once. The time point: healthy volunteer bleed at 6 weeks. Unfractionated whole blood was the source of the extracted total RNA. The record originates from a study of human T cells and chemical hapten exposure. Study at large: Minor volume differences among pooled libraries chiefly drove per-sample TCR yield variation. The study, taken as a whole, reports: Those TCRs sitting above 1 in 1000 frequency stayed the same with DPC sensitization.

Losses at the gene ends were 3 bases for V and 5 bases for J; bases not matched to a gene: 7. Germline values: CDR1 DFQATT, CDR2 SNEGSKA (reference sequence). The CDR3 is 15 amino acids. The sequenced sample consisted of whole blood. The receptor comes from a male donor in good health. Some clones in this sample may be carry-over from other donors' samples. The V gene is TRBV20-1, the J gene TRBJ2-3; TRBD2 aligns across 11 bases. CDR3 sequence: CSASPLAGVGDTQYF. The CDR3 DNA is TGCAGTGCTAGCCCACTAGCGGGAGTAGGAGATACGCAGTATTTT.